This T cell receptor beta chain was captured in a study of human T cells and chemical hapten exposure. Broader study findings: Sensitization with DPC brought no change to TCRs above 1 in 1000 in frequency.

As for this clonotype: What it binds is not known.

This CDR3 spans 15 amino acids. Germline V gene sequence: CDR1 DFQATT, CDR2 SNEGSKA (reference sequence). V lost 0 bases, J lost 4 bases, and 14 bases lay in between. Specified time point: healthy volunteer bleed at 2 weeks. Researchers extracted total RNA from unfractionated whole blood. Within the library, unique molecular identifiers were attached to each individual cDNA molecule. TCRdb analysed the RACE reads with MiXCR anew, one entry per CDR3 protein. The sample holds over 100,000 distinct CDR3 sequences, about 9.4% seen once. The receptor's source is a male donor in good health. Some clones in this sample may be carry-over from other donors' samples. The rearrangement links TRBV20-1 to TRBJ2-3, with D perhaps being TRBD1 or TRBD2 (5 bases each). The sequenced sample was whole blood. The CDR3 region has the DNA TGCAGTGCTAGAGATGGTCCAGGGACGGCAGATACGCAGTATTTT. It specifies CSARDGPGTADTQYF.